The rows below give T cell receptor beta chains drawn from one sample of a study of blood T cell repertoires in COVID-19. The table came from immunoSEQ multiplex PCR; TCRdb's copy has only in-frame clones and leaves some out. There are approximately 110,000 clones in the sample; 85% to 90% occur only once, and about 0.9% lies in the top ten. Input material: peripheral blood. The receptor source for this set is a woman aged 50 to 65 with active or convalescent COVID-19. CDR3s leave out the opening cysteine and the closing phenylalanine or tryptophan. The order of the fields is J gene, V gene, D gene, CDR3 protein. A D gene is named only where the DNA matches it firmly.

TRBJ2-1,TRBV6-5,TRBD2,ASSSSGSHNEQF
TRBJ1-1,TRBV30,TRBD1,AWSRDRGRYTEAF
TRBJ2-1,TRBV7-7,TRBD2,ASSTGTSGSHNEQF
TRBJ2-1,TRBV30,TRBD1,AWSTGQGSGNEQF
TRBJ2-5,TRBV7-3,NA,ASSLNAGGKETQY
TRBJ2-1,TRBV11-2,TRBD2,ASRISSGATSYNEQF
TRBJ2-6,TRBV19,TRBD1,ASQLGTGGNWANVLT
TRBJ2-7,TRBV4-1,TRBD1,ASSQDLVRTGKY
TRBJ1-1,TRBV9,NA,ASSVGQTNTEAF
TRBJ2-3,TRBV6-6,TRBD2,ASRSGLAGLTDTQY
TRBJ2-7,TRBV6-2/TRBV6-3,TRBD2,ASSAGRLAEYYEQY
TRBJ2-3,TRBV7-3,TRBD2,ASSLGTSGSLDTQY
TRBJ1-2,TRBV28,TRBD1,ASGRTGGDYGYT
TRBJ1-2,TRBV25-1,NA,ASRQTGTLNYGYT
TRBJ2-1,TRBV28,NA,ASSLVSGVNEQF
TRBJ2-7,TRBV7-2,NA,ASSVRPRFPYEQY
TRBJ1-3,TRBV13,NA,ASSLGARSGNTIY